This is a list of T cell receptor beta chains from one sample in a study of T-cell reconstitution after alpha-beta-depleted transplantation in children. One entry per CDR3 protein, called by TCRdb with MiXCR from the PCR reads. The table lists about 210,000 distinct CDR3 sequences, approximately 15% of them singletons. Specimen: PBMCs, mostly from graft donor cells, collected 360 days after TCRalphabeta/CD19-depleted stem cell transplant. The receptor set was obtained from a male patient between 2 and 15 years old who had a stem cell transplant for acute lymphoblastic leukemia, so the T cells may come from the graft donor. Both conserved end residues are part of each CDR3. A D gene is named only where the DNA matches it firmly. Clone size is stated in some rows and not others, as once, few, many or a class when expanded.

v_gene,abundance,len,j_gene,d_gene,CDR3aa,CDR3nt
TRBV7-7,-,15,TRBJ2-5,TRBD2,CASSPGLGGQETQYF,TGTGCCAGCAGCCCCGGGCTCGGGGGGCAAGAGACCCAGTACTTC
TRBV29-1,few,14,TRBJ2-7,TRBD2,CSVGLAGLFYEQYF,TGCAGCGTGGGGTTAGCGGGCCTTTTCTACGAGCAGTACTTC
TRBV27,few,16,TRBJ1-5,-,CASSPLPEGAGQPQHF,TGTGCCAGCAGCCCGTTACCCGAAGGGGCTGGTCAGCCCCAGCATTTT
TRBV10-1,-,11,TRBJ1-5,-,CASWGGQPQHF,TGCGCCAGTTGGGGCGGTCAGCCCCAGCATTTT
TRBV20-1,-,14,TRBJ2-7,TRBD1,CSAMGQGDSYEQYF,TGCAGTGCCATGGGACAGGGGGACTCCTACGAGCAGTACTTC
TRBV20-1,-,17,TRBJ2-1,TRBD2,CSARDGSGRVAYNEQFF,TGCAGTGCTAGAGATGGTAGCGGGAGGGTTGCCTACAATGAGCAGTTCTTC
TRBV19,-,14,TRBJ2-4,TRBD2,CASNLGTNKNIQYF,TGTGCCAGTAATCTAGGGACTAACAAAAACATTCAGTACTTC
TRBV5-4,many,14,TRBJ2-2,-,CASSRGLRTGELFF,TGTGCCAGCAGCCGGGGGCTTCGGACCGGGGAGCTGTTTTTT
TRBV15,-,15,TRBJ2-5,-,CATSRDRRNRETQYF,TGTGCCACCAGCAGAGATCGACGGAATCGAGAGACCCAGTACTTC
TRBV29-1,-,13,TRBJ1-1,-,CSACRSENTEAFF,TGCAGCGCCTGTCGCTCGGAGAACACTGAAGCTTTCTTT
TRBV24-1,few,12,TRBJ2-3,-,CATSDLADTQYF,TGTGCCACCAGTGATTTGGCAGATACGCAGTATTTT
TRBV27,-,15,TRBJ1-1,-,CASSLVAGMNTEAFF,TGTGCCAGCAGTTTAGTGGCAGGAATGAACACTGAAGCTTTCTTT
TRBV30,few,17,TRBJ2-2,TRBD1,CAWIRDRGPKNTGELFF,TGTGCCTGGATTCGGGACAGGGGTCCCAAGAACACCGGGGAGCTGTTTTTT
TRBV10-2,few,13,TRBJ1-4,TRBD1,CASRDRVNEKLFF,TGCGCCAGCAGGGACAGGGTGAATGAAAAACTGTTTTTT
TRBV7-2,-,15,TRBJ1-4,-,CASSPRHGHNEKLFF,TGTGCCAGCAGCCCTAGACACGGTCATAATGAAAAACTGTTTTTT
TRBV21-1,-,14,TRBJ2-3,-,CASSPLKPEDTQYF,TGTGCCAGCAGCCCACTTAAACCGGAAGATACGCAGTATTTT
TRBV15,-,13,TRBJ1-1,-,CATSESQGRRAFF,TGTGCCACCAGCGAATCTCAGGGCCGGAGAGCTTTCTTT
TRBV15,-,16,TRBJ1-5,TRBD1,CATSRGSGTGNQFQHF,TGTGCCACCAGCAGAGGTTCTGGGACAGGGAATCAGTTCCAGCATTTT
TRBV20-1,-,15,TRBJ2-2,-,CSASGQGIGTGELFF,TGCAGTGCTAGTGGGCAGGGGATTGGCACCGGGGAGCTGTTTTTT
TRBV20-1,-,13,TRBJ2-1,-,CSAIFIGKNEEFF,TGCAGTGCTATTTTCATCGGGAAGAATGAGGAGTTCTTC
TRBV27,few,17,TRBJ2-2,TRBD2,CASSLSDLRGFTGELFF,TGTGCCAGCAGTTTATCGGACTTGCGGGGGTTCACCGGGGAGCTGTTTTTT
TRBV3-1,-,14,TRBJ1-4,-,CASSPQEKNEKLFF,TGTGCCAGCAGCCCACAGGAGAAAAATGAAAAACTGTTTTTT
TRBV19,few,14,TRBJ2-7,TRBD1,CASSIGQGRYEQYF,TGTGCCAGTAGTATCGGACAGGGCCGCTACGAGCAGTACTTC
TRBV12-3/TRBV12-4,few,14,TRBJ1-5,-,CASSLAGVNQPQHF,TGTGCCAGCAGTTTAGCCGGGGTCAATCAGCCCCAGCATTTT
TRBV7-2,-,15,TRBJ2-1,TRBD2,CASSSRGGGYNEQFF,TGTGCCAGCAGCTCGCGGGGGGGCGGCTACAATGAGCAGTTCTTC
TRBV11-2,few,17,TRBJ2-7,TRBD2,CASSLEASGGTAYEQYF,TGTGCCAGCAGCTTAGAAGCCAGCGGGGGCACGGCCTACGAGCAGTACTTC
TRBV12-3/TRBV12-4,-,14,TRBJ2-5,-,CASTAKEDFGTQYF,TGTGCCAGCACCGCTAAGGAGGATTTTGGGACCCAGTACTTC
TRBV4-2,once,15,TRBJ2-7,-,CASSQLKTQAYEQYF,TGTGCCAGCAGCCAGTTAAAGACACAAGCCTACGAGCAGTACTTC
TRBV12-3/TRBV12-4,many,14,TRBJ2-3,TRBD1,CASTPGQVTDTQYF,TGTGCCAGCACCCCGGGACAGGTTACAGATACGCAGTATTTT
TRBV5-1,few,19,TRBJ2-6,-,CASSLVAVVWLSGANVLTF,TGCGCCAGCAGCTTGGTGGCGGTAGTCTGGCTCTCTGGGGCCAACGTCCTGACTTTC
TRBV7-2,few,15,TRBJ2-3,TRBD2,CASSLTSGGANTQYF,TGTGCCAGCAGCCTGACTAGCGGGGGGGCAAATACGCAGTATTTT
TRBV5-1,few,14,TRBJ2-3,TRBD1,CASRQGTSTDTQYF,TGCGCCAGCCGACAGGGGACTAGCACAGATACGCAGTATTTT
TRBV6-2/TRBV6-3,-,14,TRBJ2-7,-,CASSTIWTAYEQYF,TGTGCCAGCAGTACCATATGGACAGCCTACGAGCAGTACTTC
TRBV4-2,-,18,TRBJ1-2,-,CASSQVDLRGNSNYGYTF,TGTGCCAGCAGCCAAGTCGATCTCCGGGGGAACAGCAACTATGGCTACACCTTC
TRBV18,-,14,TRBJ2-7,-,CASSPSITLREQYF,TGTGCCAGCTCACCGAGTATCACCCTTAGGGAGCAGTACTTC
TRBV20-1,-,16,TRBJ2-1,TRBD2,CSARTSGSYSYNEQFF,TGCAGTGCCCGGACTAGCGGGTCCTACTCCTACAATGAGCAGTTCTTC
TRBV15,-,13,TRBJ1-1,-,CATSRDRFTEAFF,TGTGCCACCAGCAGAGATCGGTTCACTGAAGCTTTCTTT